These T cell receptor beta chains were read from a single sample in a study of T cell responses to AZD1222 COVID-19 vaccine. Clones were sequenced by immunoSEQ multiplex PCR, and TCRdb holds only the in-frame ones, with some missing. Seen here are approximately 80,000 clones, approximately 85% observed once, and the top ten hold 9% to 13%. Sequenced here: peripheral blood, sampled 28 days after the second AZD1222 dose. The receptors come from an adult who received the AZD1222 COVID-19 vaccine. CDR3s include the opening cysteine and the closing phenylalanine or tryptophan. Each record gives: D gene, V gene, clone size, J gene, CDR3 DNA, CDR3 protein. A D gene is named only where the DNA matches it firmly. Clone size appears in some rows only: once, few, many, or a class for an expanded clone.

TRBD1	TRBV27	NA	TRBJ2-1	TGTGCCAGCAGTACCAGGACAGGGAATCTCCGCATCAATGAGCAGTTCTTC	CASSTRTGNLRINEQFF
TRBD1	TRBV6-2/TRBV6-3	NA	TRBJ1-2	TGTGCCAGCAGTTGGGGACAGGGGGCTAACTATGGCTACACCTTC	CASSWGQGANYGYTF
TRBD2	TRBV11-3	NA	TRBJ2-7	TGTGCCAGCAGCTTAGGTGGACTAGCAGCCCACGAGCAGTACTTC	CASSLGGLAAHEQYF
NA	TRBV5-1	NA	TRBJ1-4	TGCGCCAGCAGCGGTCAAGGGGCAAGGGAAAAACTGTTTTTT	CASSGQGAREKLFF
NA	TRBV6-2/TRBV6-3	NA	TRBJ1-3	TGTGCCAGCAGTAACCCGGGCAGGGATGGAAACACCATATATTTT	CASSNPGRDGNTIYF
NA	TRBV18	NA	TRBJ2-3	TGTGCCAGCTCACCACTAGCGGCCTTCACAGATACGCAGTATTTT	CASSPLAAFTDTQYF
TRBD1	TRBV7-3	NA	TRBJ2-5	TGTGCCAGCAGCCACCTGACAGGGGGGATCAAAGAGACCCAGTACTTC	CASSHLTGGIKETQYF
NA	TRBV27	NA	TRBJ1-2	TGTGCCAGCAGTTTACTGAGGGGAGACACTTCCCTGAGTTATGGCTACACCTTC	CASSLLRGDTSLSYGYTF
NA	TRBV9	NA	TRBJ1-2	TGTGCCAGCAGCGTCCTCAGGAGAAAGTCTAACTATGGCTACACCTTC	CASSVLRRKSNYGYTF
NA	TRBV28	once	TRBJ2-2	TGTGCCAGCAGAGTCTCCTCGAGCACCGGGGAGCTGTTTTTT	CASRVSSSTGELFF
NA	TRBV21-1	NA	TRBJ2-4	TGTGCCACCAAGCCCCGGACTAGCGGGCGGGGGGGGGCCAAAAACATTCAGTACTTC	CATKPRTSGRGGAKNIQYF
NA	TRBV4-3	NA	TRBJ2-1	TGCGCCAGCAGCCAACAAGTGGGGCTCCATGAGCAGTTCTTC	CASSQQVGLHEQFF
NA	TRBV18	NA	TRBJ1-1	TGTGCCAGCTCACCATTACTGGATTTAGAAGCTTTCTTT	CASSPLLDLEAFF
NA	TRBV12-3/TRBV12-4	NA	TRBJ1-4	TGTGCCAGCGGCATGTCGAGCCCAAAGAAACTGTTTTTT	CASGMSSPKKLFF
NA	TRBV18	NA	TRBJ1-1	TGTGCCAGCTCCCACGGGGAGGGGCGAAGAGAAGCTTTCTTT	CASSHGEGRREAFF
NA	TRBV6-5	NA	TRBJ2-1	TGTGCCAGCAGTTATGGAACGGGGGGCGACAATGAGCAGTTCTTC	CASSYGTGGDNEQFF
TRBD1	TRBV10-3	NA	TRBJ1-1	TGTGCCTTTCGGGGACAGGCTAACGCTGAAGCTTTCTTT	CAFRGQANAEAFF
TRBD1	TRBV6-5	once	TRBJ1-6	TGTGCCACAGGACAGGGTAATAATTCACCCCTCCACTTT	CATGQGNNSPLHF
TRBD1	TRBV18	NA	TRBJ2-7	TGTGCCAGCTCAGCCTCAGGGGGCTACGAGCAGTACTTC	CASSASGGYEQYF
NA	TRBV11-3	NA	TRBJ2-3	TGTGCCAGCAGCTTCGCTGGAGGTGGGGCGAAAACAGATACGCAGTATTTT	CASSFAGGGAKTDTQYF
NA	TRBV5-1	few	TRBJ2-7	TGCGCCAGCAGCTTGGAAGGGGGCGAGCAGTACTTC	CASSLEGGEQYF
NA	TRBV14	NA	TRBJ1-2	TGTGCCAGCAGCCAAGATGGGGCTGTCTATGGCTACACCTTC	CASSQDGAVYGYTF
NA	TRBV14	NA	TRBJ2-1	TGTGCCAGCAGCCAAGCGGTAGTTCCCAAGTTCTTC	CASSQAVVPKFF
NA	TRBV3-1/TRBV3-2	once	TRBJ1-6	TGTGCCAGCAGCCAAGGGGATCCTATTAATTCACCCCTCCACTTT	CASSQGDPINSPLHF
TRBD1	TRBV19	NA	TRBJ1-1	TGTGCCAGTATCTCACTAACCGGGACAGGGGCGACTGAAGCTTTCTTT	CASISLTGTGATEAFF
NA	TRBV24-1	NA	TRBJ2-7	TGTGCCACCAGTGATTTGAATAGAGGCGAGCAGTACTTC	CATSDLNRGEQYF
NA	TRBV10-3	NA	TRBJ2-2	TGTGCCATCAGTGAGCGGGGGGCTCCGACCGGGGAGCTGTTTTTT	CAISERGAPTGELFF
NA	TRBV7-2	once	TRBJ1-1	TGTGCCAGCAAAAATCAGGGCGTGAACACTGAAGCTTTCTTT	CASKNQGVNTEAFF
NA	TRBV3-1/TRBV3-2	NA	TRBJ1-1	TGTGCCAGCAGCCACGGTTTGGATGAAGCTTTCTTT	CASSHGLDEAFF
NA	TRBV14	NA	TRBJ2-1	TGTGCCAGCAGCCACGTCGCTGAGCAGTTCTTC	CASSHVAEQFF
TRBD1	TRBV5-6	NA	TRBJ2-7	TGTGCCAGCAGCTTGCTGGGACAGGGGGGCTACGAGCAGTACTTC	CASSLLGQGGYEQYF
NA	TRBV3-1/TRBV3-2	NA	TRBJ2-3	TGTGCCAGCAGCCAAGTTTCGGCCCAGGGGATGACAGATACGCAGTATTTT	CASSQVSAQGMTDTQYF
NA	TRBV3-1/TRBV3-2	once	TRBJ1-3	TGTGCCAGCAGCCAAGAACTGTTTGGAAACACCATATATTTT	CASSQELFGNTIYF
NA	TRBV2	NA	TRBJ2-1	TGTGCCAGCAGGGGCGCAACGGAGCAGTTCTTC	CASRGATEQFF
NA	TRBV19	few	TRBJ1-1	TGTGCCAGTAGTATAGGAGGGCCGAACACTGAAGCTTTCTTT	CASSIGGPNTEAFF
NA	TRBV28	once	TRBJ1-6	TGTGCCACCCCGGGCCTCGGCGGGAAAAATTCACCCCTCCACTTT	CATPGLGGKNSPLHF
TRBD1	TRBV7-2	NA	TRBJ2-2	TGTGCCAGCAGCTTAGCCCCCCAGGGGGCGAACACCGGGGAGCTGTTTTTT	CASSLAPQGANTGELFF